These T cell receptor beta chains were read from a single sample in a study of T-cell memory formation after mild COVID-19. TCRdb analysed the 5' RACE reads with MiXCR anew, one entry per CDR3 protein. The sample has roughly 450,000 distinct CDR3 sequences; under 20% are singletons. The sample comprised PBMCs or a T cell subset sorted from them (not recorded which). These receptors were collected from a man younger than 35 who had mild COVID-19 (a few samples of this study predate the infection). Cell type and time point are not known. Both conserved end residues are part of each CDR3. A D gene is named only where the DNA matches it firmly. Size values are once, few and many counts, or a class for expanded clones, and some rows have none.

d_gene	j_gene	v_gene	abundance	CDR3nt	CDR3aa
.	TRBJ1-6	TRBV11-1	.	TGTGCCAGCAGCTTCACAGGGTACTCACCCCTCCACTTT	CASSFTGYSPLHF
.	TRBJ1-1	TRBV20-1	.	TGCAGTGCTAGCGGTCGTGGGCGGGGAGAAGCTTTCTTT	CSASGRGRGEAFF
.	TRBJ2-5	TRBV5-1	.	TGCGCCAGCAGCTCTGGAGCTGCGGCCTCCCAGGAGACCCAGTACTTC	CASSSGAAASQETQYF
.	TRBJ2-1	TRBV6-2/TRBV6-3	.	TGTGCCAGCAGTGACAGGGGAGGGGCAGACTACAATGAGCAGTTCTTC	CASSDRGGADYNEQFF
.	TRBJ2-3	TRBV4-3	few	TGCGCCAGCAGCCAAGTTTTCGTGTTTCAGGACTACGGGGATACGCAGTATTTT	CASSQVFVFQDYGDTQYF
TRBD2	TRBJ2-3	TRBV5-1	few	TGCGCCAGCAGCTTGGCCAGCGGGGGGCATACAGATACGCAGTATTTT	CASSLASGGHTDTQYF
.	TRBJ2-7	TRBV6-6	few	TGTGCCAGCAGTTCGGGCCGAGGACGGTCTATCGAGCAGTACTTC	CASSSGRGRSIEQYF
TRBD1	TRBJ2-5	TRBV7-9	.	TGTGCCAGCAGCGCCCAGGGGGCGGAGACCCAGTACTTC	CASSAQGAETQYF
.	TRBJ1-3	TRBV7-9	.	TGTGCCAGCACTCCCCCCCTTGACAGTCTTCAAAACACCATATATTTT	CASTPPLDSLQNTIYF
.	TRBJ2-2	TRBV7-9	many	TGTGCCAGCAGCTTAGGTGACAGAAACACCGGGGAGCTGTTTTTT	CASSLGDRNTGELFF
.	TRBJ2-3	TRBV5-1	many	TGCGCCAGCAGCTTCGGTAGGGTCCCAGATACGCAGTATTTT	CASSFGRVPDTQYF
TRBD2	TRBJ2-3	TRBV20-1	.	TGCAGTGCAATAGCGGGGAGCACAGATACGCAGTATTTT	CSAIAGSTDTQYF
.	TRBJ1-4	TRBV5-1	many	TGCGCCAGCAGTCAGGCCCCAACTAATGAAAAACTGTTTTTT	CASSQAPTNEKLFF
.	TRBJ2-6	TRBV7-2	.	TGTGCCAGCAGCTTCGCAGGCGATTCTTCTGGGGCCAACGTCCTGACTTTC	CASSFAGDSSGANVLTF
.	TRBJ1-3	TRBV6-6	.	TGTGCCAGCAGTTACCCGACAGCAGGAAACACCATATATTTT	CASSYPTAGNTIYF
.	TRBJ2-5	TRBV5-1	many	TGCGCCAGCAGCGACTCGGGAGAAGAGACCCAGTACTTC	CASSDSGEETQYF
TRBD1	TRBJ1-2	TRBV12-3/TRBV12-4	.	TGTGCCAGCAGTGCCTGGGACAGGAGTGATGGCTACACCTTC	CASSAWDRSDGYTF
TRBD1	TRBJ2-2	TRBV28	.	TGTGCCAGCCACCCTCACCTCGGACAGGGCCCGAACACCGGGGAGCTGTTTTTT	CASHPHLGQGPNTGELFF
.	TRBJ2-3	TRBV6-2/TRBV6-3	few	TGTGCCAGCACCCCCCGGGTTACTAGCACAGATACGCAGTATTTT	CASTPRVTSTDTQYF
.	TRBJ1-5	TRBV6-6	few	TGTGCCAGCAGACTCTACAATCAGCCCCAGCATTTT	CASRLYNQPQHF
TRBD2	TRBJ2-1	TRBV7-6	once	TGTGCCAGCAGCATAGCGGGAGGGAATTACAATGAGCAGTTCTTC	CASSIAGGNYNEQFF
TRBD2	TRBJ2-5	TRBV25-1	.	TGTGCCAGCAGTCACCCTGGGGGACTAGGCACCGTCCTCAAAGAGACCCAGTACTTC	CASSHPGGLGTVLKETQYF
.	TRBJ1-5	TRBV20-1	.	TGCAGTGCTAGAGATTCAGGGGTTAATCAGCCCCAGCATTTT	CSARDSGVNQPQHF
.	TRBJ2-5	TRBV7-2	many	TGTGCCAGTCACCTAGGCAACCCAAAAGAGACCCAGTACTTC	CASHLGNPKETQYF
.	TRBJ2-3	TRBV7-8	few	TGTGCCAGCAGCCCCGGTTTTGTTAGCACAGATACGCAGTATTTT	CASSPGFVSTDTQYF
.	TRBJ1-1	TRBV12-3/TRBV12-4	.	TGTGCCAGCAGCTCGACAGTAGACACTGAAGCTTTCTTT	CASSSTVDTEAFF
.	TRBJ1-3	TRBV29-1	.	TGCAGCGTTGACCGCGGAAACACCATATATTTT	CSVDRGNTIYF
.	TRBJ1-6	TRBV7-2	many	TGTGCCAGCAGACGGCAGAAGGAGGGTTCACCCCTCCACTTT	CASRRQKEGSPLHF
.	TRBJ1-2	TRBV20-1	.	TGCAGTGCGCCTAGGGTGCGGGGCTACACCTTC	CSAPRVRGYTF
.	TRBJ2-5	TRBV4-1	many	TGCGCCAGCAGCCTATACGGGGGGCCTACGGAGACCCAGTACTTC	CASSLYGGPTETQYF
.	TRBJ2-1	TRBV5-1	few	TGCGCCAGCAGCTTGTCCGTGCTCGAGGGATACAATGAGCAGTTCTTC	CASSLSVLEGYNEQFF
.	TRBJ1-1	TRBV18	.	TGTGCCAGCTCAATGGGGAAGGACAATGAAGCTTTCTTT	CASSMGKDNEAFF
TRBD2	TRBJ2-1	TRBV20-1	few	TGCAGTGCCGTCGGACTAGCGGGGGGCGTCTTC	CSAVGLAGGVF
.	TRBJ1-1	TRBV7-9	few	TGTGCCAGCAGCTTAGAGAGAAGGGCTTTCTTT	CASSLERRAFF
TRBD2	TRBJ2-1	TRBV6-5	.	TGTGCCAGCAGTTCCTGGGTGATTAGCGGGGGCCTAAACTCCTACAATGAGCAGTTCTTC	CASSSWVISGGLNSYNEQFF
.	TRBJ2-7	TRBV10-3	few	TGTGCCATCAGTGGGTATGGGTACGAGCAGTACTTC	CAISGYGYEQYF
.	TRBJ2-5	TRBV6-5	few	TGTGCCAGCAGTTCCCACCTTCAGGAATCCCAAGAGACCCAGTACTTC	CASSSHLQESQETQYF
.	TRBJ1-1	TRBV7-2	few	TGTGCCAGCAGCACGCAGGGGTTTGAAGCTTTCTTT	CASSTQGFEAFF
.	TRBJ1-5	TRBV6-6	.	TGTGCCAGCAGCTCTGGTGATAGCAATCAGCCCCAGCATTTT	CASSSGDSNQPQHF
.	TRBJ1-5	TRBV5-1	few	TGCGCCAGCAGCTTGTCCATTGGCCAGCCCCAGCATTTT	CASSLSIGQPQHF
.	TRBJ2-1	TRBV10-3	.	TGTGCCATCAGGCCCTTTGGGGCGGGGTACAATGAGCAGTTCTTC	CAIRPFGAGYNEQFF
.	TRBJ2-5	TRBV11-2	.	TGTGCCAGCAGCCCGGGCCGGGACCACCCTTTGTCAGAGACCCAGTACTTC	CASSPGRDHPLSETQYF
.	TRBJ1-2	TRBV3-1	few	TGTGCCAGCAGCCCCGCTGGGAGCCCCTATGGCTACACCTTC	CASSPAGSPYGYTF